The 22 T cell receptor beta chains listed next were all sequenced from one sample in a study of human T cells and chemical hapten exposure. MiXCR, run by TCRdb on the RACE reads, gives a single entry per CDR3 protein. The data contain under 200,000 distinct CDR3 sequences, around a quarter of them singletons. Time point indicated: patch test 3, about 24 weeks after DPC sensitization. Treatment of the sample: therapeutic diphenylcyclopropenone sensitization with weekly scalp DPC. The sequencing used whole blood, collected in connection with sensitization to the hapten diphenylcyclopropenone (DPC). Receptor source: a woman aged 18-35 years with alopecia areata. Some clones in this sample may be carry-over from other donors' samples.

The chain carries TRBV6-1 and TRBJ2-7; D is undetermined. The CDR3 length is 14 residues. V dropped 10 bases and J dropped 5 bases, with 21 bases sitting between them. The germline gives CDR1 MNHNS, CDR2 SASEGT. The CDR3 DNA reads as TGTGCCATACCTTTACAAGGAGTAAGGGACGAGCAGTACTTC. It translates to CAIPLQGVRDEQYF.

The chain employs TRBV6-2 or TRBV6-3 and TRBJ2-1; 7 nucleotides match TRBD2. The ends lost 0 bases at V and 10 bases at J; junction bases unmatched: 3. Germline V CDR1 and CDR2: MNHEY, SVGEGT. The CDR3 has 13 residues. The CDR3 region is CASSYSKREEQFF. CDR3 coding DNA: TGTGCCAGCAGTTACTCCAAGCGGGAAGAGCAGTTCTTC.

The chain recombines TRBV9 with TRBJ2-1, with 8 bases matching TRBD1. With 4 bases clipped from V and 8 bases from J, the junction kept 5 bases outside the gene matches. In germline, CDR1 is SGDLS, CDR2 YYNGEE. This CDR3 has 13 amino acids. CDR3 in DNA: TGTGCCAGCAGCACAGGGACAGGATATGAGCAGTTCTTC. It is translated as CASSTGTGYEQFF.

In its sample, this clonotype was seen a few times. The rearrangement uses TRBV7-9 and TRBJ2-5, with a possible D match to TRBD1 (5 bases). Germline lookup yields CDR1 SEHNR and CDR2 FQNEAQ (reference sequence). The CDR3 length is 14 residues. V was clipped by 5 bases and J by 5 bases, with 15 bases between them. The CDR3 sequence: CASSGKGLQETQYF. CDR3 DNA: TGTGCCAGCAGCGGGAAGGGGCTACAGGAGACCCAGTACTTC.

CDR3 nucleotide sequence: TGCGCCAGCAGTTCATCCCGTATGCGGGAGCGTGAGCAGTTCTTC. Protein sequence: CASSSSRMREREQFF. The chain couples TRBV5-1 to TRBJ2-1, with TRBD2 matching over 7 bases. From germline, CDR1 is SGHRS and CDR2 YFSETQ. This CDR3 spans 15 amino acids. J was trimmed by 9 bases and V by 5 bases; bases with no gene match: 14. The entire variable domain, with the rest obtained from reference TRBV5-1 and TRBJ2-1, is as follows: KAGVTQTPRYLIKTRGQQVTLSCSPISGHRSVSWYQQTPGQGLQFLFEYFSETQRNKGNFPGRFSGRQFSNSRSEMNVSTLELGDSALYLCASSSSRMREREQFFGPGTRLTVL.

CDR3 amino acids: CASSQGREGVYEQFF. CDR3 nucleotides: TGCGCCAGCAGCCAAGGGCGGGAGGGCGTTTATGAGCAGTTCTTC. The V call is TRBV4-1, the J call TRBJ2-1, with TRBD2 matching over 9 bases. V dropped 1 base and J dropped 8; count of bases not matched to a gene: 6. Germline V gene data show CDR1 as MGHRA and CDR2 as YSYEKL. CDR3 size: 15 residues.

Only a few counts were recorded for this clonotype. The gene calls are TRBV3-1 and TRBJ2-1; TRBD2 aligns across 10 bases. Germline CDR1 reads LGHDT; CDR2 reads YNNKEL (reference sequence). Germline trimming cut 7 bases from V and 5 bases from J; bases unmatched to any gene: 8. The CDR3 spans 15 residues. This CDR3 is CASTDIAGGDNEQFF. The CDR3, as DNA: TGTGCCAGCACCGACATAGCGGGAGGCGACAATGAGCAGTTCTTC.

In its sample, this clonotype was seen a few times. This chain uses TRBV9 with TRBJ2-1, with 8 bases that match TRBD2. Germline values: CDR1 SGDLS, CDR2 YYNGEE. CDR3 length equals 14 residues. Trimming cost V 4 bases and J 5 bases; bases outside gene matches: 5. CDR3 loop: CASSYTGGDNEQFF. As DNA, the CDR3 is TGTGCCAGCAGCTATACGGGGGGGGACAATGAGCAGTTCTTC. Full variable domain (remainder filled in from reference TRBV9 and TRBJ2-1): DSGVTQTPKHLITATGQRVTLRCSPRSGDLSVYWYQQSLDQGLQFLIQYYNGEERAKGNILERFSAQQFPDLHSELNLSSLELGDSALYFCASSYTGGDNEQFFGPGTRLTVL.

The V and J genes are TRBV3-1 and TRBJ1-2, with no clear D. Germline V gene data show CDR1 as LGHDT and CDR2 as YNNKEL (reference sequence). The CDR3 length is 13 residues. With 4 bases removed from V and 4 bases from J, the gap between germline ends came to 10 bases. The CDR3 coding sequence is TGTGCCAGCAGCCGGGGAGGAAGCTATGGCTACACCTTC. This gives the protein CASSRGGSYGYTF.

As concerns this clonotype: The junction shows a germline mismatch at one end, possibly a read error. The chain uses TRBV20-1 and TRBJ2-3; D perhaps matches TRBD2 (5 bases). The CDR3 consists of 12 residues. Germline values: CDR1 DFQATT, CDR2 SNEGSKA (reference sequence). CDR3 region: CSARGGADTRYF. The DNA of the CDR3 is TGCAGTGCTAGAGGGGGAGCGGATACGCGGTATTTT.

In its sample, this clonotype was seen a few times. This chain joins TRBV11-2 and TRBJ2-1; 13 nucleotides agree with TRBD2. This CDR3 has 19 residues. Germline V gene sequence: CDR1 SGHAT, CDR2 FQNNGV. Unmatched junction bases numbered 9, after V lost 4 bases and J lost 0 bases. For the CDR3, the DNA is TGTGCCAGCAGCTCACCCGGGACTAGCGGGGTTAGCTCCTACAATGAGCAGTTCTTC. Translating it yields CASSSPGTSGVSSYNEQFF.

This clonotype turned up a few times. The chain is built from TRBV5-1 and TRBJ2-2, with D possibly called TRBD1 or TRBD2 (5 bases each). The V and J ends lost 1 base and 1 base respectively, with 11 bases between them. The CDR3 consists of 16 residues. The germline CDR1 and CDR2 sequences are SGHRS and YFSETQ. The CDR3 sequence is CASSLTLGVNTGELFF. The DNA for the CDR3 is TGCGCCAGCAGCTTGACCCTGGGGGTGAACACCGGGGAGCTGTTTTTT.

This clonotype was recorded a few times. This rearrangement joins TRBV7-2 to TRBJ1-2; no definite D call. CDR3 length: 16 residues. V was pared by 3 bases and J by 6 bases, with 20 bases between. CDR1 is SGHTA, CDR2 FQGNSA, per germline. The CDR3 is CASSFTTAGTAHGYTF. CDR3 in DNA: TGTGCCAGCAGCTTCACCACAGCGGGAACTGCCCATGGCTACACCTTC.

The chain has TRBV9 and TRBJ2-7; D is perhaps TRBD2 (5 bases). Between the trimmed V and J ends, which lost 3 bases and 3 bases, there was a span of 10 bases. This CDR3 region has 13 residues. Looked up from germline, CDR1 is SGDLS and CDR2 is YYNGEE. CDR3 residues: CASSGGLHYEQYF. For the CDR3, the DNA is TGTGCCAGCAGCGGCGGACTCCACTACGAGCAGTACTTC. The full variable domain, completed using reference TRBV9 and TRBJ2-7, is DSGVTQTPKHLITATGQRVTLRCSPRSGDLSVYWYQQSLDQGLQFLIQYYNGEERAKGNILERFSAQQFPDLHSELNLSSLELGDSALYFCASSGGLHYEQYFGPGTRLTVT.

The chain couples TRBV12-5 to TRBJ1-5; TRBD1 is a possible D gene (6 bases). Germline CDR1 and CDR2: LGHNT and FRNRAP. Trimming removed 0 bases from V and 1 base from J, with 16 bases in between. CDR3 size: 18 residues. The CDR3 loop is CASGLVPLQGSSNQPQHF. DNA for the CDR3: TGTGCTAGTGGTTTGGTACCCCTCCAGGGGTCGAGCAATCAGCCCCAGCATTTT.

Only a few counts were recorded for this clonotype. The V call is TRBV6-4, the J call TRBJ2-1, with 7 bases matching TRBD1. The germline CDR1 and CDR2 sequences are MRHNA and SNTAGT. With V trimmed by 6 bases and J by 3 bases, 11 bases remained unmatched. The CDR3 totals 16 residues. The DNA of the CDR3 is TGTGCCAGCAGCCCCAAGCTAGGGGGCGGCTACAATGAGCAGTTCTTC. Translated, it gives CASSPKLGGGYNEQFF.

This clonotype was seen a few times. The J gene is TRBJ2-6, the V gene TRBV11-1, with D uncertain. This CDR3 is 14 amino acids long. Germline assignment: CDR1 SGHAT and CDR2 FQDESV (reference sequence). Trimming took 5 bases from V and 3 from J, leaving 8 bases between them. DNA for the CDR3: TGTGCCAGCAGCCCTCTTTATGGGGCCAACGTCCTGACTTTC. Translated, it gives CASSPLYGANVLTF.

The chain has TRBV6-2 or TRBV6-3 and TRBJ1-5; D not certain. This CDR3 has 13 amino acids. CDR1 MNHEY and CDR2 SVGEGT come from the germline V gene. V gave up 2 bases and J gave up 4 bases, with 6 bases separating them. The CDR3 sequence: CASSYKENQPQHF. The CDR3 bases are TGTGCCAGCAGTTACAAAGAGAATCAGCCCCAGCATTTT.

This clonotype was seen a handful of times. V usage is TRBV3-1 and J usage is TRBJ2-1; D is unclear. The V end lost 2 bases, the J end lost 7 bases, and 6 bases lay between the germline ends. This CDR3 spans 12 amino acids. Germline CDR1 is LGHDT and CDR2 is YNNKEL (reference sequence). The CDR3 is CASSQLRNEQFF. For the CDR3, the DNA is TGTGCCAGCAGCCAACTCCGGAATGAGCAGTTCTTC.

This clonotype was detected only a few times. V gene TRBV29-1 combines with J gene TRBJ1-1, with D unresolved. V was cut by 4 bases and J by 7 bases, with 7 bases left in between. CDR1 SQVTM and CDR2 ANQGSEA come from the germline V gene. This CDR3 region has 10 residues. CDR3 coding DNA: TGCAGCGTTGTAATGTTTGAAGCTTTCTTT. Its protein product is CSVVMFEAFF.

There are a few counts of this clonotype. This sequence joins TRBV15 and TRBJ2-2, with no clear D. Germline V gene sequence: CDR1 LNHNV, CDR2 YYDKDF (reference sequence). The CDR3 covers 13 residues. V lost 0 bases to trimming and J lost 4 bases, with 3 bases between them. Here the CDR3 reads CATSREGTGELFF. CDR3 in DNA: TGTGCCACCAGCAGAGAAGGCACCGGGGAGCTGTTTTTT.

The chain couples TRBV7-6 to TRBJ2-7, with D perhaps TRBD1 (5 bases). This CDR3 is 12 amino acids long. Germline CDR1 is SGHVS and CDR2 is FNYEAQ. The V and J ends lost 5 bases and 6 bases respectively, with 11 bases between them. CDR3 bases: TGTGCCAGCAGCCCCGGACATTCCGAGCAGTACTTC. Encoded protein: CASSPGHSEQYF. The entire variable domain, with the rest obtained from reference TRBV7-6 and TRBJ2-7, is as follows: GAGVSQSPRYKVTKRGQDVALRCDPISGHVSLYWYRQALGQGPEFLTYFNYEAQQDKSGLPNDRFSAERPEGSISTLTIQRTEQRDSAMYRCASSPGHSEQYFGPGTRLTVT.